This T cell receptor beta chain was observed in a study of T cells after yellow fever vaccination. Findings and caveats of the study: A secondary response was less intense yet reached its peak sooner, at day 5 versus 15. A small proportion of clonotypes was detected in both the CD4 and CD8 compartments.

As concerns this clonotype: Antigen unknown.

Germline-derived CDR1 and CDR2 are SEHNR and FQNEAQ (reference sequence). The CDR3 covers 14 residues. V lost 1 base and J 4 bases, leaving 10 bases between the germline ends. Template-switching 5'RACE yielded the TCR cDNA; a universal primer site and UMIs were added in the process. TCRdb reprocessed the 5' RACE reads via MiXCR and lists one record per CDR3 protein. The sample includes about 170,000 distinct CDR3 sequences, approximately 11% of them seen just once. The specimen was CD8+ T cells sorted from PBMCs, collected 15 days after the yellow fever booster vaccination. V gene TRBV7-9 combines with J gene TRBJ1-2; D remains ambiguous. The receptor's source is a young man who received the YFV17D yellow fever vaccine. CDR3 residues: CASSLGGGSYGYTF. DNA of the CDR3: TGTGCCAGCAGCTTAGGTGGAGGGAGCTATGGCTACACCTTC.